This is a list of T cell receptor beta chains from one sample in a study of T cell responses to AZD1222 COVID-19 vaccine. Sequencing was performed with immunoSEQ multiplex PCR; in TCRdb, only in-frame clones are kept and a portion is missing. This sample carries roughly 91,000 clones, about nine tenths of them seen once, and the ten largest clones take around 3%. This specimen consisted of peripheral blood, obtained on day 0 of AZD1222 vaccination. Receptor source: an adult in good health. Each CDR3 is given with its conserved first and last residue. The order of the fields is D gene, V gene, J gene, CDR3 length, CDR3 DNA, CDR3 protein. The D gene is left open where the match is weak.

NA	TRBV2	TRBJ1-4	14	TGTGCCAGCGGGGAACCTAGAGTGGATGAAAAACTGTTTTTT	CASGEPRVDEKLFF
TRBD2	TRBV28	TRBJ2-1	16	TGTGCCAGCAGTCTCGGGACTAGAAAACTTCACAATGAGCAGTTCTTC	CASSLGTRKLHNEQFF
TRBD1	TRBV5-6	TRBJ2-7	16	TGTGCCAGCAGCTGGGGGGGACAGGGGCGTTTCAACGAGCAGTACTTC	CASSWGGQGRFNEQYF
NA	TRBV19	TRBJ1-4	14	TGTGCCAGTAGTATGGCAGGGTATGGCGAAAAACTGTTTTTT	CASSMAGYGEKLFF
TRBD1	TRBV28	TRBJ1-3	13	TGTGCCAGTACAGGGGGCTCTGGAAACACCATATATTTT	CASTGGSGNTIYF
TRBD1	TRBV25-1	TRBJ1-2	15	TGTGCCAGCAGTGAAGGACAGGGTTTTCACTATGGCTACACCTTC	CASSEGQGFHYGYTF
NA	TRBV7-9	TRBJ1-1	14	TGTGCCAGCAGCCCCTCTTTAGTGAACACTGAAGCTTTCTTT	CASSPSLVNTEAFF
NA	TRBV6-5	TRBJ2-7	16	TGTGCCAGCAGTTACTCGAGTGGGACATACTCCTACGAGCAGTACTTC	CASSYSSGTYSYEQYF
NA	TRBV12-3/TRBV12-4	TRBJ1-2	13	TGTGCCAGCAATAACGGCCAGAAGGGAGGCTACACCTTC	CASNNGQKGGYTF
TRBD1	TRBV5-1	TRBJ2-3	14	TGCGCCAGCAGCTTGCAGGGGGCTCCAGATACGCAGTATTTT	CASSLQGAPDTQYF